This T cell receptor (beta chain) emerged from a study of blood T cell repertoires in COVID-19. Study-wide background: Samples taken during acute and convalescent COVID-19 were collected in the United States, Italy and Spain. T cells, B-cell-depleted T cells, or PBMCs supplied cDNA or gDNA.

Trimming left V 5 bases short and J 2 bases short, with 13 bases between. CDR3 length: 15 residues. The germline V gene encodes CDR1 MGHRA and CDR2 YSYEKL. Two negative PCRs, clearance, or symptom resolution characterized the recovered Cohort 3 donors. Source study methods: Estimation of nucleated cell counts relied on the amplification of reference gene primers. The method was immunoSEQ multiplex PCR; TCRdb's version includes in-frame clones alone and lacks a portion of them. The DNA was the basis for D and trimming; V, J and clone size are from that table. The sample includes a few hundred thousand clones, roughly 87% of them seen just once.

This sequence originates from a man between 18 and 29 years old who had recovered from COVID-19. The chain uses TRBV4-1 and TRBJ1-3; D possibly corresponds to TRBD1 (6 bases). Material: PBMCs or T cells enriched from blood (not recorded which). The CDR3 DNA reads as TGCGCCAGCAGCGAGGGGACACTGACTGGAAACACCATATATTTT. Its translation is CASSEGTLTGNTIYF.